This T cell receptor (beta chain) was identified in a study of control samples from healthy donors and cancer patients. In germline, CDR1 is MNHEY, CDR2 SMNVEV (reference sequence). The CDR3 is 14 amino acids. Trimming left V 11 bases short and J 2 bases short, with 16 bases between. Sequencing was performed with immunoSEQ multiplex PCR; in TCRdb, only in-frame clones are kept and a portion is missing. Of 60,000 to 100,000 clones in the sample, approximately 89% were seen once. The source material was blood. This rearrangement joins TRBV27 to TRBJ2-1, with D perhaps TRBD1 or TRBD2 (6 bases each). The sequence was collected from a man between 50 and 59 years old in good health. In nucleotides, the CDR3 is TGTGCCGCCGGGAGAGGGGGGACCTACAATGAGCAGTTCTTC. It encodes CAAGRGGTYNEQFF.